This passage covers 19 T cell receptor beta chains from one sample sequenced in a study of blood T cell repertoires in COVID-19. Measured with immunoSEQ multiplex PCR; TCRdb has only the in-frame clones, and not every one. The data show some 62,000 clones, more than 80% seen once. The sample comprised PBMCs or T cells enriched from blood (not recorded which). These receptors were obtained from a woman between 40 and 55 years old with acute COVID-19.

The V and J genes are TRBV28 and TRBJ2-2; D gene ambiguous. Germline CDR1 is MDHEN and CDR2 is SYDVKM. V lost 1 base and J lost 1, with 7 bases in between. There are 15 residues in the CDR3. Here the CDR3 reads CASSLLAGNTGELFF. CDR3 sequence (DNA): TGTGCCAGCAGTTTATTGGCAGGGAACACCGGGGAGCTGTTTTTT.

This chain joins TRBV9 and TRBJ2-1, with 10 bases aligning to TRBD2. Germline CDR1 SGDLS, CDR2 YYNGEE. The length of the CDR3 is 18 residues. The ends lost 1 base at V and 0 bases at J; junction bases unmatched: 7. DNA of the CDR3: TGTGCCAGCAGCGTACCCTCCAGACTAGCGGGCTCCTACAATGAGCAGTTCTTC. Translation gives CASSVPSRLAGSYNEQFF.

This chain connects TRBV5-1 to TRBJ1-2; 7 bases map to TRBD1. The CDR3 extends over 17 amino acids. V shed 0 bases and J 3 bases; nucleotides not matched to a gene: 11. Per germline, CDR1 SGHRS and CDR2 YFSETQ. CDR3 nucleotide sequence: TGCGCCAGCAGCTTGGGAGGCGACAGGGAGGAATACTATGGCTACACCTTC. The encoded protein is CASSLGGDREEYYGYTF. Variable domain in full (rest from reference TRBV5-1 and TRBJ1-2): KAGVTQTPRYLIKTRGQQVTLSCSPISGHRSVSWYQQTPGQGLQFLFEYFSETQRNKGNFPGRFSGRQFSNSRSEMNVSTLELGDSALYLCASSLGGDREEYYGYTFGSGTRLTVV.

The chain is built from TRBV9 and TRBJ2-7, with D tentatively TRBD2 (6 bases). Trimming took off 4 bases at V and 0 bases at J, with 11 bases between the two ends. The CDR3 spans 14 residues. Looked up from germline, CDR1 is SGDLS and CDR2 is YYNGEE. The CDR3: CASSWGDGSYEQYF. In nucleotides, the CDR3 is TGTGCCAGCAGCTGGGGGGACGGCTCCTACGAGCAGTACTTC.

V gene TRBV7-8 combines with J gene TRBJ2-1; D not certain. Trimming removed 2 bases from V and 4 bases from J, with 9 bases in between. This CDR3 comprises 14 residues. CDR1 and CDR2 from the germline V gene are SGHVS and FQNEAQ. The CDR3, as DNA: TGTGCCAGCAGCTTACCCCAGATATACAATGAGCAGTTCTTC. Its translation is CASSLPQIYNEQFF.

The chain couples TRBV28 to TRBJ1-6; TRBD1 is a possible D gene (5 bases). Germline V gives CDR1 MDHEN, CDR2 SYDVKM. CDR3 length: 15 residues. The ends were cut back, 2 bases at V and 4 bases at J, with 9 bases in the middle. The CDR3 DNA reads TGTGCCAGCAGTTTAGGTCAGGGTTATAATTCACCCCTCCACTTT. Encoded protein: CASSLGQGYNSPLHF.

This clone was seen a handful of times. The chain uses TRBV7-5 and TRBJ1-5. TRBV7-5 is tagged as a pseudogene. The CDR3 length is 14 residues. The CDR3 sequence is CARSLGEGNQPQHF. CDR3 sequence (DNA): TGTGCCAGAAGCTTAGGGGAGGGCAATCAGCCCCAGCATTTT.

The CDR3 loop is CASSEYLDRGRVEQFF. The DNA of the CDR3 is TGTGCCAGCAGTGAATATTTGGACAGGGGGAGGGTTGAGCAGTTCTTC. This chain joins TRBV25-1 and TRBJ2-1; TRBD1 aligns across 10 bases. V trimming: 0 bases; J trimming: 9 bases; junction bases outside the gene matches: 8. Germline CDR1 MGHDK, CDR2 SYGVNS. The CDR3 runs to 16 residues.

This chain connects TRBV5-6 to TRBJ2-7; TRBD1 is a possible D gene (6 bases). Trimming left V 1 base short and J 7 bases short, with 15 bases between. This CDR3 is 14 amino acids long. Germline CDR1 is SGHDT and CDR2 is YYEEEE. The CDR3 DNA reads TGTGCCAGCAGCTTGACCTGGGGGCCGGAGGAGCAGTACTTC. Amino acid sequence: CASSLTWGPEEQYF.

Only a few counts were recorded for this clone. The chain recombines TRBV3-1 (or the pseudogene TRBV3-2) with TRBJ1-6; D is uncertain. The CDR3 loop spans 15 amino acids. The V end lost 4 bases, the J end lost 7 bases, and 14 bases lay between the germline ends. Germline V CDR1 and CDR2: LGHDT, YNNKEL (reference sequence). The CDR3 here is CASSRTDSGNSPLHF. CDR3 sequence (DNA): TGTGCCAGCAGCCGCACCGATTCGGGGAATTCACCCCTCCACTTT.

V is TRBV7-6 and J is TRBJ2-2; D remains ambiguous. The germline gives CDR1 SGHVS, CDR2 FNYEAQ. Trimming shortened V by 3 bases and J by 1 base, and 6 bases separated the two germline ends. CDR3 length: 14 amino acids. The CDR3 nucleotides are TGTGCCAGCAGCTTTGCAGGGAACACCGGGGAGCTGTTTTTT. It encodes CASSFAGNTGELFF.

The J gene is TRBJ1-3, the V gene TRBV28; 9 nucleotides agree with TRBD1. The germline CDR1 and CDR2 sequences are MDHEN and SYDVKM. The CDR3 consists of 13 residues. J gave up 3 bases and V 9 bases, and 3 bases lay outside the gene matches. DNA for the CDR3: TGTGCCAGTACAGGGGGCTTTGGAAACACCATATATTTT. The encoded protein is CASTGGFGNTIYF.

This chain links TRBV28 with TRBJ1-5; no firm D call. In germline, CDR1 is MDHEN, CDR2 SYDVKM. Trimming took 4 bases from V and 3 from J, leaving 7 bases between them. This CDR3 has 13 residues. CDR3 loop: CASSSSDNQPQHF. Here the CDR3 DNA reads TGTGCCAGCAGTTCATCAGACAATCAGCCCCAGCATTTT.

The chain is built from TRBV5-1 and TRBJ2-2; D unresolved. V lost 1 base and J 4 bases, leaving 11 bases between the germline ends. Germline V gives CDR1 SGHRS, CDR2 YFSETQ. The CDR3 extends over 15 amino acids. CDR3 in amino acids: CASSLTVLSTGELFF. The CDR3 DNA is TGCGCCAGCAGCTTGACAGTCCTGAGCACCGGGGAGCTGTTTTTT. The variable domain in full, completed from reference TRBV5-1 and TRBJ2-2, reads KAGVTQTPRYLIKTRGQQVTLSCSPISGHRSVSWYQQTPGQGLQFLFEYFSETQRNKGNFPGRFSGRQFSNSRSEMNVSTLELGDSALYLCASSLTVLSTGELFFGEGSRLTVL.

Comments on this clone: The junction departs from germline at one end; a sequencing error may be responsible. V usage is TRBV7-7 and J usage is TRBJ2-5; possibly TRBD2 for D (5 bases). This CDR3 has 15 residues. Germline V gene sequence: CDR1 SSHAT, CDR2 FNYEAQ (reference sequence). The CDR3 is CASSLGGRVQETQYF. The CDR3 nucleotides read TGTGCTAGCAGCTTAGGTGGGCGGGTCCAAGAGACCCAGTACTTC.

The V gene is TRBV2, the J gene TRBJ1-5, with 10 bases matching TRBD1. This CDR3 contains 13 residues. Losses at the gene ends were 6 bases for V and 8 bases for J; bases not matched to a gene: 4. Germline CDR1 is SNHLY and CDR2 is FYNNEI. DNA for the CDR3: TGTGCCAGCAGGGGACAGGGGCGGGAGCCCCAGCATTTT. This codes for CASRGQGREPQHF.

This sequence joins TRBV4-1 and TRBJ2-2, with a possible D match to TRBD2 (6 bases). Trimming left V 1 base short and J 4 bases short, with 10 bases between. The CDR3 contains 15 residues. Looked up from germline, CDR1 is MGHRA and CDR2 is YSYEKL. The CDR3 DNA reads TGCGCCAGCAGCCAAGGCGGGACGGCCACCGGGGAGCTGTTTTTT. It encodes CASSQGGTATGELFF.

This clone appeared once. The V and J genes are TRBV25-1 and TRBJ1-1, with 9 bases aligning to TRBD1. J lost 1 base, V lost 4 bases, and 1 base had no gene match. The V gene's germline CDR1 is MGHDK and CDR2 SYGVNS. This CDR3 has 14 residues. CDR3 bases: TGTGCCAGCAGTGGGACAGGGGCGAACACTGAAGCTTTCTTT. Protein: CASSGTGANTEAFF.

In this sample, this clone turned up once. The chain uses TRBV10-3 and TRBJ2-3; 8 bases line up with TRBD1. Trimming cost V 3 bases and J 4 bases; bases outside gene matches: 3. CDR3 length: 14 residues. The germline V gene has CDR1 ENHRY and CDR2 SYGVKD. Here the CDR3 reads CAISDRGRSDTQYF. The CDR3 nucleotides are TGTGCCATCAGTGACAGGGGGCGGTCAGATACGCAGTATTTT.